This TCR beta chain was profiled in a study of blood T cell repertoires in COVID-19. Background on the study: Sources were T cells, B-cell-depleted T cells, or PBMCs; the material itself was cDNA or gDNA.

Germline CDR1 and CDR2: LGHNT and FRNRAP. V shed 4 bases, J shed 0 bases, and the junction held 13 bases outside the gene matches. The CDR3 length is 18 residues. Some clones are missing from TCRdb's copy, which holds only in-frame ones; the method was immunoSEQ multiplex PCR. The sample lists over 150,000 clones, about four fifths seen once, with more than 3% in the top ten. Specimen: peripheral blood. The chain has TRBV12-5 and TRBJ2-7, with 9 bases identical to TRBD2. The clonotype comes from an elderly woman with acute or convalescent COVID-19. The CDR3 region is CASGSPGSGRTDSYEQYF. As DNA, the CDR3 is TGTGCTAGTGGTTCGCCTGGGAGCGGGAGGACCGACTCCTACGAGCAGTACTTC. Full variable domain (missing parts from reference TRBV12-5 and TRBJ2-7): DARVTQTPRHKVTEMGQEVTMRCQPILGHNTVFWYRQTMMQGLELLAYFRNRAPLDDSGMPKDRFSAEMPDATLATLKIQPSEPRDSAVYFCASGSPGSGRTDSYEQYFGPGTRLTVT.